This T cell receptor beta chain was captured in a study of cytomegalovirus exposure and HLA in healthy donors. CDR1 SEHNR and CDR2 FQNEAQ come from the germline V gene (reference sequence). The CDR3 covers 15 residues. V lost 3 bases, J lost 1 base, and 2 bases stayed unmatched. Study-wide results and limits: Most of the CMV-associated TCR beta chains (in a later analysis) appeared to be HLA-restricted. Later analysis suggested links between common viral pathogens and several top significant clusters.

Concerning this clone itself: Its antigen is undetermined. The same CDR3 is also encoded by other DNA sequences in this sample.

PCR used 60 Vbeta primers and 13 Jbeta primers. Clones were sequenced by immunoSEQ multiplex PCR, and TCRdb holds only the in-frame ones, with some missing. The sample has around 70,000 clones, roughly 70% seen once. The sequence came from a man in his 70s in good health and CMV-seronegative. Specimen: PBMCs. The chain joins TRBV7-9 to TRBJ1-2; 10 nucleotides line up with TRBD1. The CDR3 is CASSLGQGNNYGYTF. In DNA form, the CDR3 reads TGTGCCAGCAGCTTGGGACAGGGGAATAACTATGGCTACACCTTC.